This entry is about one T cell receptor (beta chain). Antigen: not known. Trimming shortened V by 0 bases and J by 4 bases, and 6 bases separated the two germline ends. This CDR3 has 13 residues. Germline V gene lookup returns CDR1 WNHNN and CDR2 SYGVQD (reference sequence). The data originate from a study of cytomegalovirus exposure and HLA in healthy donors. Vbeta (60) and Jbeta (13) primers were used in the PCR. TCRdb's table, derived via immunoSEQ multiplex PCR, lists solely in-frame clones and lacks some. The data show about 150,000 clones, with nearly 80% seen just once and around 2.2% held by the top ten. General study points: Cytomegalovirus association was listed for about 160 TCR beta chains. In a later analysis, TCR beta V- and J-gene trimming showed a link to a missense DCLRE1C variant.

This chain links TRBV10-1 with TRBJ1-1, with D perhaps TRBD1 (6 bases). This sequence was found in a man in his thirties or forties in good health and CMV-seronegative. The material sequenced was PBMCs. CDR3 sequence: CASSESGGTEAFF. CDR3 in DNA: TGCGCCAGCAGTGAGTCAGGGGGCACTGAAGCTTTCTTT.